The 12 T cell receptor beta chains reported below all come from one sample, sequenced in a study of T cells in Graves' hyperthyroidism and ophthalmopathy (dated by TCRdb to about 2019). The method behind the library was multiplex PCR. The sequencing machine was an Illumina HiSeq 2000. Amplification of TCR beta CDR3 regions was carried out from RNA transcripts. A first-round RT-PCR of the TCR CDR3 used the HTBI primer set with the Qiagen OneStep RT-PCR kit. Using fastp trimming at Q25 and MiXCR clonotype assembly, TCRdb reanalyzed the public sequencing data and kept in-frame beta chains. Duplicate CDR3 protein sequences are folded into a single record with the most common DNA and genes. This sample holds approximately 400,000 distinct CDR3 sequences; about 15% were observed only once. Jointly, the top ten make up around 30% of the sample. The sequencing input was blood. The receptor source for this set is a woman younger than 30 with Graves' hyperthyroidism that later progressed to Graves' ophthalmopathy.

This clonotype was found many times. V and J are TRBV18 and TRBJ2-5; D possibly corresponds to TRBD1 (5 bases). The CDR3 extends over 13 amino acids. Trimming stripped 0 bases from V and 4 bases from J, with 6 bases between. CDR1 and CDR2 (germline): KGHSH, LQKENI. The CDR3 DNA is TGTGCCAGCTCACCACCCAGGGTAGAGACCCAGTACTTC. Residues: CASSPPRVETQYF. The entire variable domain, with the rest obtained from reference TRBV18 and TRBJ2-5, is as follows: NAGVMQNPRHLVRRRGQEARLRCSPMKGHSHVYWYRQLPEEGLKFMVYLQKENIIDESGMPKERFSAEFPKEGPSILRIQQVVRGDSAAYFCASSPPRVETQYFGPGTRLLVL.

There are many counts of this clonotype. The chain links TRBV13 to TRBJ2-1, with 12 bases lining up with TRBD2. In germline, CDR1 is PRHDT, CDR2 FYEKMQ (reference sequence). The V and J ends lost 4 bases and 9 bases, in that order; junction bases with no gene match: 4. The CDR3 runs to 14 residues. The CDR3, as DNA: TGTGCCAGCAGCTCCGGGACTAGCGGGCCTGAGCAGTTCTTC. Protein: CASSSGTSGPEQFF.

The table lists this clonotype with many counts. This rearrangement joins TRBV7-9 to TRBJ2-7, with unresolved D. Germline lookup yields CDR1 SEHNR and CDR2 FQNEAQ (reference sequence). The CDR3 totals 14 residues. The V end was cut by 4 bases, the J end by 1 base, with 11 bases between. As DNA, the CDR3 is TGTGCCAGCAGCTCAATCAAGGAGTCCTACGAGCAGTACTTC. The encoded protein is CASSSIKESYEQYF.

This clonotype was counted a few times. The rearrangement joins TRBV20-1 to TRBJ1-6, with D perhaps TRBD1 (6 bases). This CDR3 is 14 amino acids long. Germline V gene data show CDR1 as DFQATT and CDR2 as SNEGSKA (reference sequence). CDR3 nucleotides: TGCAGGGGGGGACTGGGGGGCCATAATTCACCCCTCCACTTT. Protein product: CRGGLGGHNSPLHF.

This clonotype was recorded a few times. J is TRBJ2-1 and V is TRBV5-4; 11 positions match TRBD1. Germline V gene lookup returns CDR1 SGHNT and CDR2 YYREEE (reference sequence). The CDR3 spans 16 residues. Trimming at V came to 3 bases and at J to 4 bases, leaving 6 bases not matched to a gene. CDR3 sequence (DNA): TGTGCCAGCAGCTCACGGACAGGGGGCTTATACAATGAGCAGTTCTTC. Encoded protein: CASSSRTGGLYNEQFF.

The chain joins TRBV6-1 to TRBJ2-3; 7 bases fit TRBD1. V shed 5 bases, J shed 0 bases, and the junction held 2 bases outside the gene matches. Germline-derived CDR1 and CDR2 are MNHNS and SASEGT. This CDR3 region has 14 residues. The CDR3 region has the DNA TGTGCCAGCAGTCCGACAGGGAGCACAGATACGCAGTATTTT. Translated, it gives CASSPTGSTDTQYF.

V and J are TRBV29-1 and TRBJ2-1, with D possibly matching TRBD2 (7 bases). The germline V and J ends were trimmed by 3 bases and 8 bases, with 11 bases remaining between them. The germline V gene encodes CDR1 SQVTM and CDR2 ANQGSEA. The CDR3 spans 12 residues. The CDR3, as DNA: TGCAGCGTTGATAGGGGGGGCGATGAGCAGTTCTTC. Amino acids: CSVDRGGDEQFF.

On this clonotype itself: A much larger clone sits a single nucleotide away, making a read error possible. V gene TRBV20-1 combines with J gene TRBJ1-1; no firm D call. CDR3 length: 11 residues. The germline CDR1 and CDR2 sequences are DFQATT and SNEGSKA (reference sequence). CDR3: CSAGVGTEASF. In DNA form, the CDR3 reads TGCAGTGCTGGGGTGGGCACTGAAGCTTCCTTT.

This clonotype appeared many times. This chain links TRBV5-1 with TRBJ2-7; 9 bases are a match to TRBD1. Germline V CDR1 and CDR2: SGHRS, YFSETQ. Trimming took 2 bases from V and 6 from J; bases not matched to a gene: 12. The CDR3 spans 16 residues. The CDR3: CASSFRDRVPLGEQYF. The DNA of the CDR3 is TGCGCCAGCAGCTTCCGGGACAGGGTACCCCTAGGCGAGCAGTACTTC.

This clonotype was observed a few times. In DNA form, the CDR3 reads TGTGCCAGCAGTTTAAGTGGGACAGGGTGGTCACCCCTCCACTTT. This sequence encodes CASSLSGTGWSPLHF. The rearrangement joins TRBV27 to TRBJ1-6, with 9 bases matching TRBD1. The CDR3 consists of 15 residues. The germline V gene has CDR1 MNHEY and CDR2 SMNVEV (reference sequence). V shed 2 bases and J 10 bases; nucleotides not matched to a gene: 6.

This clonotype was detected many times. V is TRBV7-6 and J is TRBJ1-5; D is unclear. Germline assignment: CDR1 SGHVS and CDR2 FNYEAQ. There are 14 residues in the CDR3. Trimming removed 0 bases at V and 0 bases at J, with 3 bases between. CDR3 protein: CASSLADSNQPQHF. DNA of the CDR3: TGTGCCAGCAGCTTAGCAGATAGCAATCAGCCCCAGCATTTT.

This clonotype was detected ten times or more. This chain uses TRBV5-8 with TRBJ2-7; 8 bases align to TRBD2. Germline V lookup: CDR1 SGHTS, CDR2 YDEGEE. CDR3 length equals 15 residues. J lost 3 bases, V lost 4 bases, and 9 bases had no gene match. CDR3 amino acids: CASSPGLGAGYEQYF. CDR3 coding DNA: TGTGCCAGCAGCCCGGGACTAGGGGCCGGCTACGAGCAGTACTTC.